The present TCR beta chain was sequenced within a study of CD8 T cells in ankylosing spondylitis. Study results and caveats: Eight highly homologous variants formed a TCR beta motif that appeared characteristic of ankylosing spondylitis blood. The authors reported significant enrichment of disease-linked clones in matched ankylosing spondylitis synovial fluid.

There are 13 residues in the CDR3. The ends were cut back, 6 bases at V and 4 bases at J, with 12 bases in the middle. The germline V gene has CDR1 MDHEN and CDR2 SYDVKM. Each TCR beta library was made by quantitative 5'-RACE that incorporated molecular barcodes. TCRdb re-derived calls from the 5' RACE reads in MiXCR, one entry per CDR3 protein. This table has approximately 88,000 distinct CDR3 sequences, about 9% appearing once. This clonotype was counted at least ten times. The antigen is not known. This rearrangement joins TRBV28 to TRBJ1-2; no clear D gene. The clonotype originates from a male donor with ankylosing spondylitis or in good health (not recorded which). The sequenced sample was blood, either unsorted or a sorted T cell fraction (not recorded which). CDR3 protein: CASRTGAAYGYTF. In DNA, the CDR3 is TGTGCCAGCAGAACCGGCGCCGCCTATGGCTACACCTTC.